Each of the 22 T cell receptor beta chains below was sequenced from the same sample in a study of T cells in Graves' hyperthyroidism and ophthalmopathy. TCR beta CDR3 sequences were amplified from RNA transcripts. The TCR CDR3 was amplified in a first-round RT-PCR using the HTBI primer set. From the multiplex PCR reads, TCRdb called clonotypes with MiXCR, one entry per CDR3 protein. The top ten hold around 20% of the sample, which has about 380,000 distinct CDR3 sequences, roughly 14% seen once. Sequenced sample: blood. The receptors come from a woman in her twenties or thirties with Graves' ophthalmopathy.

This clonotype was recorded many times. The gene calls are TRBV18 and TRBJ2-2; D possibly matches TRBD1 or TRBD2 (5 bases each). V lost 0 bases and J 4 bases, leaving 9 bases between the germline ends. The CDR3 is 15 amino acids. Germline values: CDR1 KGHSH, CDR2 LQKENI. The CDR3 loop is CASSPPTGLTGELFF. For the CDR3, the DNA is TGTGCCAGCTCACCACCTACAGGACTCACCGGGGAGCTGTTTTTT.

This clonotype appeared many times. This chain joins TRBV7-2 and TRBJ2-5; 8 bases align to TRBD2. The V gene's germline CDR1 is SGHTA and CDR2 FQGNSA. J was trimmed by 2 bases and V by 4 bases; bases with no gene match: 12. This CDR3 has 17 amino acids. CDR3 DNA: TGTGCCAGCAGCTCTCTTACTAGCGGTAAAAAGCAAGAGACCCAGTACTTC. Residues: CASSSLTSGKKQETQYF.

The rearrangement joins TRBV4-1 to TRBJ2-7; possibly TRBD2 for D (7 bases). The ends were cut back, 2 bases at V and 3 bases at J, with 35 bases in the middle. The CDR3 sequence is 22 residues long. CDR1 is MGHRA and CDR2 is YSYEKL in the germline V gene. For the CDR3, the DNA is TGCGCCAGCAGCCAACAAAAAGGGGGGGGTCCCAATCTCGCAGGGAGGAACTACGAGCAGTACTTC. Translated, it gives CASSQQKGGGPNLAGRNYEQYF.

To note about this clonotype: Given a much more abundant clone one base away, this may be a read error. This chain joins TRBV6-1 and TRBJ2-2, with a weak D call TRBD2 (5 bases). V was pared by 4 bases and J by 5 bases, with 14 bases between. CDR1 and CDR2 from the germline V gene are MNHNS and SASEGT. The CDR3 contains 15 residues. CDR3 DNA sequence: TGTGCCAGCAGTGCCGAGGGTAGAGATACCGGGGAGCTGTTTTTT. Its protein is CASSAEGRDTGELFF.

J is TRBJ2-3 and V is TRBV9; no reliable D call. CDR3 size: 15 residues. Germline CDR1 reads SGDLS; CDR2 reads YYNGEE. V dropped 0 bases and J dropped 4 bases, with 12 bases sitting between them. The CDR3 is CASSVVSSFADTQYF. The CDR3 DNA reads as TGTGCCAGCAGCGTAGTCTCTAGTTTCGCAGATACGCAGTATTTT.

This clonotype was found many times. V gene TRBV20-1 combines with J gene TRBJ1-1; TRBD1 might be the D (5 bases). The V gene's germline CDR1 is DFQATT and CDR2 SNEGSKA (reference sequence). This CDR3 has 11 amino acids. Trimming removed 5 bases at V and 4 bases at J, with 8 bases between. The CDR3 DNA is TGCAGTGCTCCCGGGGGCACTGAAGCTTTCTTT. It yields the protein CSAPGGTEAFF.

This clonotype was seen ten or more times. This chain uses TRBV7-8 with TRBJ1-6; D unresolved. V gave up 5 bases and J gave up 0 bases, with 8 bases separating them. The CDR3 covers 15 residues. Germline V gene sequence: CDR1 SGHVS, CDR2 FQNEAQ. The DNA for the CDR3 is TGTGCCAGCAGCAAGTCGAGCTCCTATAATTCACCCCTCCACTTT. Amino acids: CASSKSSSYNSPLHF.

The J gene is TRBJ1-2, the V gene TRBV10-3; D is unresolved. The CDR3 sequence is 17 residues long. Trimming took off 8 bases at V and 4 bases at J, with 26 bases between the two ends. Looked up from germline, CDR1 is ENHRY and CDR2 is SYGVKD. CDR3 residues: CAIPRLGDLGGSYGYTF. CDR3 nucleotides: TGTGCCATCCCGAGGTTGGGTGATCTGGGAGGATCCTATGGCTACACCTTC.

This clonotype was seen only a few times. This clone may be a read error of a much larger clone one base away. A read error is likely, as this CDR3 ends without the conserved phenylalanine or tryptophan. This chain uses TRBV6-1 with TRBJ1-1; D not resolved. Germline lookup yields CDR1 MNHNS and CDR2 SASEGT. Trimming stripped 2 bases from V and 0 bases from J, with 10 bases between. The CDR3 has 15 residues. The CDR3 nucleotides read TGTGCCAGCAGTGAATATGCAGAGATGAACACTGAAGCTTTCCTT. Translation gives CASSEYAEMNTEAFL.

This clonotype was seen a handful of times. The chain carries TRBV14 and TRBJ1-5, with D uncertain. Trimming shortened V by 2 bases and J by 5 bases, and 19 bases separated the two germline ends. This CDR3 comprises 17 residues. CDR1 is SGHDN, CDR2 FVKESK, per germline. The CDR3 is CASSQPSRFQLDQPQHF. CDR3 sequence (DNA): TGTGCCAGCAGCCAACCTTCCAGGTTCCAGCTAGATCAGCCCCAGCATTTT.

On this clonotype itself: A read error may account for a junction end that differs from germline. The V call is TRBV20-1, the J call TRBJ2-5; D is tentatively TRBD1 or TRBD2 (5 bases each). Germline V CDR1 and CDR2: DFQATT, SNEGSKA (reference sequence). There are 15 residues in the CDR3. CDR3 protein: CGAREWGSGQETQYF. The CDR3 region has the DNA TGCGGTGCTAGAGAGTGGGGGTCGGGCCAAGAGACCCAGTACTTC.

Worth noting for this clonotype: Possible read error: a much larger clone is one base away. This sequence joins TRBV6-1 and TRBJ2-4, with D perhaps matching TRBD1 or TRBD2 (5 bases each). CDR1 is MNHNS, CDR2 SASEGT, per germline. The CDR3 is 16 residues long. The germline V and J ends were trimmed by 7 bases and 2 bases, with 18 bases remaining between them. The CDR3 is CASKAGTFRPKNIQYF. CDR3 nucleotide sequence: TGTGCCAGCAAAGCCGGGACCTTCCGGCCCAAAAACATTCAGTACTTC.

This clonotype has a handful of counts. The chain links TRBV20-1 to TRBJ2-7; a weak D match, TRBD2 (6 bases). The CDR3 totals 15 residues. Germline V gene lookup returns CDR1 DFQATT and CDR2 SNEGSKA (reference sequence). Trimming removed 3 bases at V and 5 bases at J, with 20 bases between. The CDR3 spells CSASPGASGENEQYF. CDR3 nucleotide sequence: TGCAGTGCTAGTCCGGGAGCCTCCGGAGAGAACGAGCAGTACTTC.

This clonotype appeared many times. This chain links TRBV5-6 with TRBJ2-3; no clear D gene. V was trimmed by 4 bases and J by 6 bases, leaving 9 bases between them. From germline, CDR1 is SGHDT and CDR2 YYEEEE. The CDR3 length is 12 residues. The DNA of the CDR3 is TGTGCCAGCAGCACGAAACTGGATACGCAGTATTTT. This codes for CASSTKLDTQYF.

For this clonotype: This sequence may be a read error, since a much larger clone differs from it by one base. The chain carries TRBV5-1 and TRBJ1-2; D may be TRBD1 (6 bases). Germline CDR1 and CDR2: SGHRS and YFSETQ. Between the trimmed V and J ends, which lost 7 bases and 4 bases, there was a span of 23 bases. This CDR3 region has 16 residues. CDR3 loop: CASGRQDGTFLYGYTF. The CDR3 DNA is TGCGCCAGCGGCCGACAGGATGGCACGTTTCTCTATGGCTACACCTTC.

There are many counts of this clonotype. The chain carries TRBV7-3 and TRBJ1-1; D gene unclear. The V end was cut by 3 bases, the J end by 4 bases, with 15 bases between. CDR1 is SGHTA and CDR2 is FQGTGA in the germline V gene. The CDR3 has 15 amino acids. The CDR3 DNA is TGTGCCAGCAGCTTGGAGGGCCCGGCCGGCACTGAAGCTTTCTTT. This codes for CASSLEGPAGTEAFF.

This clonotype was picked up many times. J is TRBJ2-7 and V is TRBV10-3; D might be TRBD2 (5 bases). Germline V gene lookup returns CDR1 ENHRY and CDR2 SYGVKD. The CDR3 extends over 13 amino acids. The V and J ends lost 7 bases and 2 bases respectively, with 12 bases between them. CDR3 in amino acids: CAINSPGTYEQYF. In DNA form, the CDR3 reads TGTGCCATCAATTCGCCGGGAACCTACGAGCAGTACTTC.

The gene calls are TRBV6-1 and TRBJ1-3; D is undetermined. The CDR3 has 17 residues. Trimming cost V 5 bases and J 4 bases, with 21 bases left between them. Germline values: CDR1 MNHNS, CDR2 SASEGT. The CDR3 region has the DNA TGTGCCAGCAGTAAAAAAGGCCTGGAGTCGGGGGGAAACACCATATATTTT. Protein sequence: CASSKKGLESGGNTIYF.

This clonotype has at least ten counts. V gene TRBV24-1 combines with J gene TRBJ1-1, with 9 nucleotides matching TRBD1. The CDR3 spans 13 residues. The trim removed 7 bases at V and 3 bases at J, leaving 2 bases unmatched. Germline CDR1 reads KGHDR; CDR2 reads SFDVKD. The CDR3 sequence: CATRDRGDTEAFF. The CDR3 bases are TGTGCCACCAGAGACAGGGGGGACACTGAAGCTTTCTTT.

This clonotype was seen repeatedly, ten times or more. The rearrangement joins TRBV28 to TRBJ1-1; a possible D gene is TRBD1 (5 bases). CDR1 and CDR2 (germline): MDHEN, SYDVKM. V was clipped by 2 bases and J by 3 bases, with 16 bases between them. The CDR3 has 16 residues. CDR3: CASSLIGAGSHTEAFF. The CDR3 nucleotides read TGTGCCAGCAGTTTAATTGGAGCAGGGTCCCACACTGAAGCTTTCTTT.

The chain uses TRBV6-5 and TRBJ2-5; TRBD1 might be the D (7 bases). CDR1 MNHEY and CDR2 SVGAGI come from the germline V gene. V lost 4 bases to trimming and J lost 4 bases, with 16 bases between them. CDR3 length: 15 residues. CDR3 residues: CASSLRDSLGETQYF. Here the CDR3 DNA reads TGTGCCAGCAGTTTGCGGGACAGCCTAGGAGAGACCCAGTACTTC.

This clonotype was detected ten times or more. This chain connects TRBV7-2 to TRBJ2-1, with D possibly being TRBD1 (6 bases). Germline CDR1 and CDR2: SGHTA and FQGNSA. Between the trimmed V and J ends, which lost 5 bases and 7 bases, there was a span of 21 bases. The CDR3 extends over 16 amino acids. Here the CDR3 reads CASSRVGVATGNEQFF. Here the CDR3 DNA reads TGTGCCAGCAGCCGTGTAGGGGTCGCTACAGGGAATGAGCAGTTCTTC.